This record concerns one T cell receptor beta chain sequence. The data stem from a study of blood T cell repertoires in COVID-19. On the study more broadly: Acute and convalescent COVID-19 specimens originated in the United States, Italy and Spain. PBMCs, B-cell-depleted T cells, or T cells provided the cDNA or gDNA that made up the material.

Original methodology: Estimated nucleated cell counts came from reference gene primer amplification. This table comes from immunoSEQ multiplex PCR, and its TCRdb copy is limited to in-frame clones, with some not included. V and J calls and clone size are given by that table; D and trimming were obtained from the DNA. The sample shows about 240,000 clones, roughly nine tenths of them seen only once. Germline V CDR1 and CDR2: LGHDT, YNNKEL (reference sequence). The CDR3 covers 18 residues. The junction had 11 bases not matched to a gene; V was cut back by 4 bases and J by 0 bases. The sample taken for sequencing was peripheral blood. The chain is built from TRBV3-1 (or the pseudogene TRBV3-2) and TRBJ2-2, with 7 bases fitting TRBD1. The sequence came from a man in his sixties who had recovered from COVID-19. In DNA, the CDR3 is TGTGCCAGCAGCCCTCGGGCAGGGGGTCTTACGAACACCGGGGAGCTGTTTTTT. Its protein is CASSPRAGGLTNTGELFF.